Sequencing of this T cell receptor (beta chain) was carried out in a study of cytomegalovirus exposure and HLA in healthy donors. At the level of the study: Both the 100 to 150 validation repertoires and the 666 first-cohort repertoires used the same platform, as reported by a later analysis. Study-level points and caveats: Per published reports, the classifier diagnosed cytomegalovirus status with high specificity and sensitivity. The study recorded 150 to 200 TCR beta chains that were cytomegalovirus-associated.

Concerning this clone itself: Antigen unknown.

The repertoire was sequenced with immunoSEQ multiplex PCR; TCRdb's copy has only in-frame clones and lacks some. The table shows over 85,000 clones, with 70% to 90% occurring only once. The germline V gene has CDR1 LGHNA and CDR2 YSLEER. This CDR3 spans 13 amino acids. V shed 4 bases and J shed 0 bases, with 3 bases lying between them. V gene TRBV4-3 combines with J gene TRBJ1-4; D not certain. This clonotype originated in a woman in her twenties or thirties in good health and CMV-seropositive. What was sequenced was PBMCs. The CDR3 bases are TGCGCCAGCAGCCGAGCAACTAATGAAAAACTGTTTTTT. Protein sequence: CASSRATNEKLFF.